This is a list of T cell receptor beta chains from one sample in a study of T cells after yellow fever vaccination. A single record per CDR3 protein comes from TCRdb applying MiXCR to the 5' RACE reads. This table has 300,000 to 350,000 distinct CDR3 sequences, about 4% appearing once. Here the sequenced sample was PBMCs, taken 5 days after the yellow fever booster vaccination. All receptors come from a man aged 18 to 30 who received the YFV17D yellow fever vaccine. The CDR3 runs from the conserved cysteine through the conserved F or W. A D gene is named only where the DNA matches it firmly. Some rows have no size entry. The others give once, few or many, or a class for an expanded clone.

V	size	D	length	J	CDR3	DNA
TRBV19	many	-	15	TRBJ2-2	CASSTGLTNTGELFF	TGTGCCAGTAGTACGGGACTTACGAACACCGGGGAGCTGTTTTTT
TRBV7-9	-	-	16	TRBJ2-1	CASSRLRGETYNEQFF	TGTGCCAGCAGCAGGCTCCGGGGTGAGACCTACAATGAGCAGTTCTTC
TRBV5-1	many	-	14	TRBJ2-3	CASSLVSSQDTQYF	TGCGCCAGCAGCTTGGTCTCATCTCAGGATACGCAGTATTTT
TRBV28	many	-	15	TRBJ1-1	CASSPPAAMNTEAFF	TGTGCCAGCAGTCCCCCGGCGGCGATGAACACTGAAGCTTTCTTT
TRBV7-3	many	-	13	TRBJ2-5	CASSLGDKETQYF	TGTGCCAGCAGCTTGGGGGACAAGGAGACCCAGTACTTC
TRBV7-9	-	TRBD1	17	TRBJ1-2	CASSSSPGTGKEDGYTF	TGTGCCAGCAGCTCATCCCCCGGGACAGGGAAAGAGGATGGCTACACCTTC
TRBV5-1	few	-	15	TRBJ2-2	CASSLVNSNTGELFF	TGCGCCAGCAGCTTGGTCAACAGTAACACCGGGGAGCTGTTTTTT
TRBV5-1	-	-	15	TRBJ2-5	CASSLVGFAGETQYF	TGCGCCAGCAGCTTGGTAGGGTTTGCCGGAGAGACCCAGTACTTC
TRBV19	-	-	13	TRBJ2-5	CASSTTYQETQYF	TGTGCCAGTAGTACGACTTACCAAGAGACCCAGTACTTC
TRBV12-3/TRBV12-4	many	-	14	TRBJ1-6	CASSPQGFSSPLHF	TGTGCCAGCAGCCCACAGGGTTTTAGTTCACCCCTCCACTTT
TRBV20-1	few	-	15	TRBJ1-5	CSARRGALFNQPQHF	TGCAGTGCTAGAAGAGGGGCATTGTTCAATCAGCCCCAGCATTTT
TRBV5-8	-	-	12	TRBJ2-3	CASSLTANTQYF	TGTGCCAGCAGCTTGACTGCAAATACGCAGTATTTT
TRBV5-5	-	TRBD1	14	TRBJ2-7	CASSWTGSTYEQYF	TGTGCCAGCAGTTGGACAGGTAGCACGTACGAGCAGTACTTC
TRBV6-2/TRBV6-3	-	-	13	TRBJ2-1	CASRLQLLNEQFF	TGTGCCAGCAGACTCCAGCTACTCAATGAGCAGTTCTTC
TRBV4-2	-	-	15	TRBJ2-7	CASSQEYGGLVEQYF	TGTGCCAGCAGCCAAGAGTACGGGGGTTTGGTCGAGCAGTACTTC
TRBV4-3	-	-	15	TRBJ2-7	CASSQVHMGDYEQYF	TGCGCCAGCAGCCAAGTCCATATGGGGGACTACGAGCAGTACTTC
TRBV10-3	once	-	15	TRBJ1-3	CAISDREASGNTIYF	TGTGCCATCAGTGACAGGGAGGCCTCTGGAAACACCATATATTTT
TRBV5-1	many	-	14	TRBJ2-1	CASSLGPGHNEQFF	TGCGCCAGCAGCTTGGGCCCGGGACACAATGAGCAGTTCTTC
TRBV7-9	many	TRBD1	12	TRBJ2-1	CASSTRDSNQFF	TGTGCCAGCAGCACAAGGGACAGCAATCAGTTCTTC
TRBV5-4	-	TRBD1	14	TRBJ2-3	CASSRDRAVDTQYF	TGTGCCAGCAGCCGGGACAGGGCTGTAGATACGCAGTATTTT
TRBV3-2	-	-	15	TRBJ1-4	CASSQELQGGEKLFF	TGTGCCAGCAGCCAAGAACTCCAGGGGGGCGAAAAACTGTTTTTT
TRBV3-1	many	TRBD1	16	TRBJ1-5	CASSQSDRGFGQPQHF	TGTGCCAGCAGCCAGTCCGACAGGGGCTTTGGACAGCCCCAGCATTTT
TRBV10-3	many	TRBD2	13	TRBJ2-3	CAILAGSSDTQYF	TGTGCCATCCTAGCGGGGTCGTCAGATACGCAGTATTTT
TRBV9	many	-	14	TRBJ2-1	CASSVWTSPVEQFF	TGTGCCAGCAGCGTTTGGACGAGCCCGGTTGAGCAGTTCTTC
TRBV12-3/TRBV12-4	few	-	14	TRBJ1-6	CASSLRQGYSPLHF	TGTGCCAGCAGTTTGAGGCAGGGATATTCACCCCTCCACTTT
TRBV5-4	few	TRBD2	18	TRBJ2-2	CASSSRLAGGLNTGELFF	TGTGCCAGCAGCTCCCGGCTAGCGGGGGGCCTGAACACCGGGGAGCTGTTTTTT
TRBV6-1	many	-	14	TRBJ1-1	CASSEFYRGTEAFF	TGTGCCAGCAGTGAATTTTACAGAGGGACTGAAGCTTTCTTT
TRBV4-3	few	-	15	TRBJ2-3	CASSQDPLRGDTQYF	TGCGCCAGCAGCCAAGATCCCTTACGGGGAGATACGCAGTATTTT
TRBV9	-	-	17	TRBJ2-3	CASSVSTGSSKTDTQYF	TGTGCCAGCAGCGTATCGACGGGGTCTAGCAAAACAGATACGCAGTATTTT
TRBV10-3	many	-	16	TRBJ1-1	CAISEYNGQMNTEAFF	TGTGCCATCAGTGAGTATAACGGGCAGATGAACACTGAAGCTTTCTTT
TRBV4-3	-	-	14	TRBJ2-7	CASSQDRGADEQYF	TGCGCCAGCAGCCAAGATAGGGGGGCTGACGAGCAGTACTTC
TRBV7-3	many	-	16	TRBJ2-3	CASSTRDGYLPDTQYF	TGTGCCAGCAGCACAAGGGACGGTTATCTACCAGATACGCAGTATTTT
TRBV20-1	many	-	13	TRBJ1-4	CSAVQGALEKLFF	TGCAGTGCTGTCCAGGGTGCTCTTGAAAAACTGTTTTTT
TRBV5-4	few	-	15	TRBJ2-1	CASSLPAPRYNEQFF	TGTGCCAGCAGCTTGCCAGCTCCTCGGTACAATGAGCAGTTCTTC
TRBV5-1	many	TRBD1	15	TRBJ1-1	CASSSDRALVTEAFF	TGCGCCAGCAGCTCGGACAGGGCGTTGGTTACTGAAGCTTTCTTT
TRBV6-6	few	-	13	TRBJ2-3	CASREGATDTQYF	TGTGCCAGCAGAGAAGGGGCCACAGATACGCAGTATTTT
TRBV7-2	-	-	12	TRBJ1-5	CASSWAGQPQHF	TGTGCCAGCAGCTGGGCGGGTCAGCCCCAGCATTTT
TRBV12-3/TRBV12-4	-	-	14	TRBJ1-2	CASSTAQSLYGYTF	TGTGCCAGCAGCACGGCGCAGAGCCTCTATGGCTACACCTTC
TRBV5-8	-	TRBD1	17	TRBJ1-4	CASKSRDRVPLIEKLFF	TGTGCCAGCAAGTCAAGGGACAGGGTCCCCCTTATTGAAAAACTGTTTTTT
TRBV20-1	few	-	14	TRBJ1-2	CSARDPRALYGYTF	TGCAGTGCTAGAGATCCCAGGGCCCTCTATGGCTACACCTTC
TRBV11-2	few	-	15	TRBJ2-1	CASSLIRGSYNEQFF	TGTGCCAGCAGCTTAATCCGCGGCTCCTACAATGAGCAGTTCTTC
TRBV29-1	few	TRBD1	13	TRBJ1-1	CSVRGQGKTEAFF	TGCAGCGTCCGGGGACAGGGAAAGACTGAAGCTTTCTTT
TRBV5-1	many	TRBD1	15	TRBJ1-5	CASSPTSGGGQPQHF	TGCGCCAGCAGCCCCACCTCAGGGGGAGGTCAGCCCCAGCATTTT
TRBV20-1	few	-	17	TRBJ2-1	CSARDRGGGSSYNEQFF	TGCAGTGCTAGAGATCGAGGAGGGGGTTCGTCCTACAATGAGCAGTTCTTC
TRBV7-9	many	-	13	TRBJ1-1	CASSLARGLRRFF	TGTGCCAGCAGCTTAGCCCGCGGGTTACGGCGTTTCTTT